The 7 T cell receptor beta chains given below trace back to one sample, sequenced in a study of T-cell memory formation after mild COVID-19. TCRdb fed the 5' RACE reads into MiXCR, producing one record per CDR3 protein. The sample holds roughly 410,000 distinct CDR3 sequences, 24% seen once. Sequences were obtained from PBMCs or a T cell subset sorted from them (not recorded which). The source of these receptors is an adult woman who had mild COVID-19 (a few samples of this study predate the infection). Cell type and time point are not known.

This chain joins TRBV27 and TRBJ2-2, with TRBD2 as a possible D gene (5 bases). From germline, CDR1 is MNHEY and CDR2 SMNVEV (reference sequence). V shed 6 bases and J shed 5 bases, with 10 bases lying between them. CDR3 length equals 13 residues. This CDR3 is CASSRDMTGELFF. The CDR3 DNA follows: TGTGCCAGCAGCCGGGATATGACCGGGGAGCTGTTTTTT.

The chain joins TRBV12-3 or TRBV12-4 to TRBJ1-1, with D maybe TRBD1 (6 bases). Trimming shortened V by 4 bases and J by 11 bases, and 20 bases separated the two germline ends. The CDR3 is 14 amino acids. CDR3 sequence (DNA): TGTGCCAGCAGTTCCGAGGGGGGACAAACCCGGGCTTTCTTT. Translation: CASSSEGGQTRAFF.

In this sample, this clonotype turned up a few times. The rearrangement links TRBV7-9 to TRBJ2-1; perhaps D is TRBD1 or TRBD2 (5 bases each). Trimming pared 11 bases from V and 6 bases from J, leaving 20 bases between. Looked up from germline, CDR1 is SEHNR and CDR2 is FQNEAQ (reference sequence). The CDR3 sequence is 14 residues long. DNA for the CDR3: TGTGCCCGGGACGGGGTAATATCGGGCAATGAGCAGTTCTTC. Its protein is CARDGVISGNEQFF.

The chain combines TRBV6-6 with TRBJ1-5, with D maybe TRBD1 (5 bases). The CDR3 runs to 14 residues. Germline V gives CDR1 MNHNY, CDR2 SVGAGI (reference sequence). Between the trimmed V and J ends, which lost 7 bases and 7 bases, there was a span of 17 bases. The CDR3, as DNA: TGTGCCAGCATCACAACGGGGGGAGGGCAGCCCCAGCATTTT. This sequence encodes CASITTGGGQPQHF.

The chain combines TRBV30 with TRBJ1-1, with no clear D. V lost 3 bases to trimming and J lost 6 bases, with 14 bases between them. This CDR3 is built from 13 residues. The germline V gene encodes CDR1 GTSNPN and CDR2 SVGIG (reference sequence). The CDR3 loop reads CAWRRGPRSEAFF. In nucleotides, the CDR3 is TGTGCCTGGAGACGGGGTCCGCGGTCTGAAGCTTTCTTT.

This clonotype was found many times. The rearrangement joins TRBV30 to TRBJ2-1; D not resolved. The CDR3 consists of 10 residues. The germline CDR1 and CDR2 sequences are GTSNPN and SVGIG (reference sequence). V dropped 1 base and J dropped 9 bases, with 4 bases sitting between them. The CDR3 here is CAWSASEQFF. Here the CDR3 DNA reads TGTGCCTGGAGTGCGAGTGAGCAGTTCTTC.

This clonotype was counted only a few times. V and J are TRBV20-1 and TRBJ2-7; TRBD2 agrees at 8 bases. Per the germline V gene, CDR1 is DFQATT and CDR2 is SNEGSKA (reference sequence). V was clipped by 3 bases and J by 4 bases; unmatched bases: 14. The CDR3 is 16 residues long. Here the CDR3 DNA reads TGCAGTGCTAGGGAGATGCGGGGTAGCGGGATGTACGAGCAGTACTTC. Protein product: CSAREMRGSGMYEQYF.